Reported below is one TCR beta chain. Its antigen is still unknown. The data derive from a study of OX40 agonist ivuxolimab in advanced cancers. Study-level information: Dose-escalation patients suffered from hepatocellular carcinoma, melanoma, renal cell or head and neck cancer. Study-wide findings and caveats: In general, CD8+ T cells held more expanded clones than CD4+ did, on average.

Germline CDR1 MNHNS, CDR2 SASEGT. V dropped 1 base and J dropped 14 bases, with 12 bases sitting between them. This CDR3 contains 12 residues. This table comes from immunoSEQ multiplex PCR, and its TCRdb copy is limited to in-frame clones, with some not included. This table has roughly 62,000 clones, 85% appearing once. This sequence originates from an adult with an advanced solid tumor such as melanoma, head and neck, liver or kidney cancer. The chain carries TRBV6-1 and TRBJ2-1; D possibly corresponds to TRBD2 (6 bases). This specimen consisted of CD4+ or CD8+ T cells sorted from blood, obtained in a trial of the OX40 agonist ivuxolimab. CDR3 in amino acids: CASSEELGGEFF. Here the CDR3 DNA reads TGTGCCAGCAGTGAAGAGTTGGGAGGCGAGTTCTTC.